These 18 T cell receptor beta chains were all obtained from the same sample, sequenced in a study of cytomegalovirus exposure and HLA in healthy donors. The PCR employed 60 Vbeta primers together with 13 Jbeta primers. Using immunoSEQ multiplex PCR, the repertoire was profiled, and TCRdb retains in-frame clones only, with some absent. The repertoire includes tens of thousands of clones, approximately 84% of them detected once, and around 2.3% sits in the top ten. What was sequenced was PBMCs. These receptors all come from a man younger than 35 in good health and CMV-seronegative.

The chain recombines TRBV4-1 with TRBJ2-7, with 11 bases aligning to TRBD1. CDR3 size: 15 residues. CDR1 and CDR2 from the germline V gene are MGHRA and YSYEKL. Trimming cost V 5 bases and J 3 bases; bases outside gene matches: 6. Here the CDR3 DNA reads TGCGCCAGCAGCTTCTCGGGACAGGGGGGCTACGAGCAGTACTTC. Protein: CASSFSGQGGYEQYF.

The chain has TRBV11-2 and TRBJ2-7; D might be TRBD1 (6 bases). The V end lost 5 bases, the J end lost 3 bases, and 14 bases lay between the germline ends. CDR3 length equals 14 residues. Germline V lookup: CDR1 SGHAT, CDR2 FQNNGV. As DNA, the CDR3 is TGTGCCAGCAGCCCCGGGACATCTTACTACGAGCAGTACTTC. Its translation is CASSPGTSYYEQYF.

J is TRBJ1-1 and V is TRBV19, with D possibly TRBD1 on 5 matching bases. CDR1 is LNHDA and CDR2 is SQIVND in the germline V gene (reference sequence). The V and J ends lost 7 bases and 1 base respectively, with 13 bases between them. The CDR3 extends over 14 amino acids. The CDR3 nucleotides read TGTGCCAGTATTCAGGGCCTACGGAACACTGAAGCTTTCTTT. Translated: CASIQGLRNTEAFF.

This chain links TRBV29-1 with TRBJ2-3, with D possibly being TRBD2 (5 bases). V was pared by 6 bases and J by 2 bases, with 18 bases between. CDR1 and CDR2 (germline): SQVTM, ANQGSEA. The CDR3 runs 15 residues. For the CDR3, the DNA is TGCAGCGTGGCAATAGGACTGCTATCCACAGATACGCAGTATTTT. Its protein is CSVAIGLLSTDTQYF.

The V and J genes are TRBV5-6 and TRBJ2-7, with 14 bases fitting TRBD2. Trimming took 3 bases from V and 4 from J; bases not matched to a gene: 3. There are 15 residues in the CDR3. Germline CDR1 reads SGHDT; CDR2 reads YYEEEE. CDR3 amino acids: CASSWGLAGEYEQYF. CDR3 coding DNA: TGTGCCAGCAGCTGGGGACTAGCGGGGGAATACGAGCAGTACTTC.

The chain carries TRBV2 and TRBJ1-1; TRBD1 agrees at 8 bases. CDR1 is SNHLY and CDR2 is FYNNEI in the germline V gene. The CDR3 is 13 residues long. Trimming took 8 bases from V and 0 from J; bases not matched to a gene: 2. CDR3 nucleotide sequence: TGTGCCAGCTCGGGACAGGTGAACACTGAAGCTTTCTTT. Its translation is CASSGQVNTEAFF.

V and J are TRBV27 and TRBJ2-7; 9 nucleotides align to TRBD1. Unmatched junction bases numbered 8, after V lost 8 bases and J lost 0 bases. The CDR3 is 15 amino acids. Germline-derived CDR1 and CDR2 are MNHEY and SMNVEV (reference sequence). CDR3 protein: CASGDRQGGSYEQYF. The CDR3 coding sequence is TGTGCCAGCGGGGATAGACAGGGGGGCTCCTACGAGCAGTACTTC.

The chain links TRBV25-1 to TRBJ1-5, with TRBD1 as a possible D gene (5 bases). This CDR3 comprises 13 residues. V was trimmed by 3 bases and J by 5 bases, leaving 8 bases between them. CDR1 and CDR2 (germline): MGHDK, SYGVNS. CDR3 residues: CASSDGRDQPQHF. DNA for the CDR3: TGTGCCAGCAGTGACGGCAGGGATCAGCCCCAGCATTTT. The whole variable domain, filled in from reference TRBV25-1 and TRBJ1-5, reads EADIYQTPRYLVIGTGKKITLECSQTMGHDKMYWYQQDPGMELHLIHYSYGVNSTEKGDLSSESTVSRIRTEHFPLTLESARPSHTSQYLCASSDGRDQPQHFGDGTRLSIL.

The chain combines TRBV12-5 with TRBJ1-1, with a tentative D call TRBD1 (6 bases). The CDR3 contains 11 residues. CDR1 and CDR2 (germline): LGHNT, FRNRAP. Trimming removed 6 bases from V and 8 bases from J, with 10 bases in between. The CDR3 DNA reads TGTGCTAGTGGGAGACAGGTGGAAGCTTTCTTT. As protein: CASGRQVEAFF. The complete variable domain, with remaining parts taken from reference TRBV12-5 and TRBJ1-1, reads DARVTQTPRHKVTEMGQEVTMRCQPILGHNTVFWYRQTMMQGLELLAYFRNRAPLDDSGMPKDRFSAEMPDATLATLKIQPSEPRDSAVYFCASGRQVEAFFGQGTRLTVV.

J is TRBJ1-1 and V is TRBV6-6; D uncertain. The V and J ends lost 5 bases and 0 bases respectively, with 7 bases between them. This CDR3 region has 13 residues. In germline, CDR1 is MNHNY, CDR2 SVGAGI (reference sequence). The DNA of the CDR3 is TGTGCCAGCAGTCCCCCGGTGAACACTGAAGCTTTCTTT. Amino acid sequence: CASSPPVNTEAFF.

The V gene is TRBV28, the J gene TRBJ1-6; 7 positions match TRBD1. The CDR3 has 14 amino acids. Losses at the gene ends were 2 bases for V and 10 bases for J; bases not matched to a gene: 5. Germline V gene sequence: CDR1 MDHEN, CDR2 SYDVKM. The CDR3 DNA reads TGTGCCAGCAGTTTAGGGGACAGTATGTCACCCCTCCACTTT. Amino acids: CASSLGDSMSPLHF.

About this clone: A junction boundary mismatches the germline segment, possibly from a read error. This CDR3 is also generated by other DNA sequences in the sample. CDR3 loop: CAWSGAFGNIQYF. The CDR3 DNA reads TGTGCCTGGAGCGGAGCCTTTGGAAACATTCAGTATTTC. The chain joins TRBV30 to TRBJ2-4; D is unclear. This CDR3 is built from 13 residues. The V gene's germline CDR1 is GTSNPN and CDR2 SVGIG (reference sequence).

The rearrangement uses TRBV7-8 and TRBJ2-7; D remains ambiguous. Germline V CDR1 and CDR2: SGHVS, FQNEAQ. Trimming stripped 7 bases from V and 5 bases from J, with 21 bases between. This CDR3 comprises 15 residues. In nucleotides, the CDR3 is TGTGCCAGCACCCCTCGCGACGGGTTCTGGGACGAGCAGTACTTC. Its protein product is CASTPRDGFWDEQYF.

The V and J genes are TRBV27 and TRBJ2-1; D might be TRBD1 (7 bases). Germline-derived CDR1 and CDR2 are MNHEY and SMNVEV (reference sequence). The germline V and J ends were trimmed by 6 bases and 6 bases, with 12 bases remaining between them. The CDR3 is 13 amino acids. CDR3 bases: TGTGCCAGCAGATCGGGGGACAGCAATGAGCAGTTCTTC. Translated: CASRSGDSNEQFF.

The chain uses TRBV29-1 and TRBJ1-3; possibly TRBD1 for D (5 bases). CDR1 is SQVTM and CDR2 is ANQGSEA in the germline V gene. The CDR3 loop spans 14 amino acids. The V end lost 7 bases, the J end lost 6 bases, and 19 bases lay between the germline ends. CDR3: CSARRDGGLNTIYF. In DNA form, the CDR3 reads TGCAGCGCAAGACGGGACGGAGGGCTAAACACCATATATTTT.

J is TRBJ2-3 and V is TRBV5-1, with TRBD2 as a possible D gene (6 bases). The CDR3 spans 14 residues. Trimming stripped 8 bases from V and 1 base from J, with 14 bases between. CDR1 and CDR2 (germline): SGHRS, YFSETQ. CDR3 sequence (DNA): TGCGCCAGTGCGACTAGTCGTCGCACAGATACGCAGTATTTT. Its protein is CASATSRRTDTQYF.

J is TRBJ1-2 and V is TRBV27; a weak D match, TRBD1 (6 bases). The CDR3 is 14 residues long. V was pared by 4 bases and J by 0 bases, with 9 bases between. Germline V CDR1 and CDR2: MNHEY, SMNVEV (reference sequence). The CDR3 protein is CASSWGRANYGYTF. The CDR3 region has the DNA TGTGCCAGCAGTTGGGGGCGGGCTAACTATGGCTACACCTTC.

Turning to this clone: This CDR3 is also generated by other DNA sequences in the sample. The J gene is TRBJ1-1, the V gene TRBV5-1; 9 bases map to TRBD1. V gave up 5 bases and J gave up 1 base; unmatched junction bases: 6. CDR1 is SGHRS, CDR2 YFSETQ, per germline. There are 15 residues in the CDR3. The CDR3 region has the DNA TGCGCCAGCAGGAAACAGGGGGCCGGGAACACTGAAGCTTTCTTT. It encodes CASRKQGAGNTEAFF.